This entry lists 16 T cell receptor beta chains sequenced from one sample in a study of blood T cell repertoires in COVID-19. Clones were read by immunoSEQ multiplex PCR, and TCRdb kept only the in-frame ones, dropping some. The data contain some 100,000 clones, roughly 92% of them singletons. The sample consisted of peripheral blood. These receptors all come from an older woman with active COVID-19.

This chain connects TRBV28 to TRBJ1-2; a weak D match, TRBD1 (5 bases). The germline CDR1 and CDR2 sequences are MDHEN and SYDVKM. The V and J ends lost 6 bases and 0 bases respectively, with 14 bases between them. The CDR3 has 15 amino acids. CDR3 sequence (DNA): TGTGCCAGCAGGTCGGGGGGGGGAACTAACTATGGCTACACCTTC. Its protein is CASRSGGGTNYGYTF.

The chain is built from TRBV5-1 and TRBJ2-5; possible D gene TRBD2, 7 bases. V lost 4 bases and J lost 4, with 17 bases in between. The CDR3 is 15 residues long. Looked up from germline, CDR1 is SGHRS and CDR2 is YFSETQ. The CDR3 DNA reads TGCGCCAGCAGCCATGGGGGGGCTACCCCAGAGACCCAGTACTTC. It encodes CASSHGGATPETQYF.

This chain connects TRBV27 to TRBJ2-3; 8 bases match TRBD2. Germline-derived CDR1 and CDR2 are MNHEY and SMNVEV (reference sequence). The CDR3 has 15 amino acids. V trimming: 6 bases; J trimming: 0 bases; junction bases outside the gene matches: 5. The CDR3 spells CASSRLAFSTDTQYF. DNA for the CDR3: TGTGCCAGCAGCCGACTAGCGTTTAGCACAGATACGCAGTATTTT.

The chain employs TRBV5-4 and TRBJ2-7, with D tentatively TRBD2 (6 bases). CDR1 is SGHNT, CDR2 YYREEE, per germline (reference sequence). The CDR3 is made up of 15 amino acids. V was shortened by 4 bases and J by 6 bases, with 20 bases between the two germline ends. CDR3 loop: CASSPGTQAQVEQYF. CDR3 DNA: TGTGCCAGCAGCCCCGGGACTCAAGCTCAGGTCGAGCAGTACTTC. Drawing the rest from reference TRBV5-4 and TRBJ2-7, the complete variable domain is ETGVTQSPTHLIKTRGQQVTLRCSSQSGHNTVSWYQQALGQGPQFIFQYYREEENGRGNFPPRFSGLQFPNYSSELNVNALELDDSALYLCASSPGTQAQVEQYFGPGTRLTVT.

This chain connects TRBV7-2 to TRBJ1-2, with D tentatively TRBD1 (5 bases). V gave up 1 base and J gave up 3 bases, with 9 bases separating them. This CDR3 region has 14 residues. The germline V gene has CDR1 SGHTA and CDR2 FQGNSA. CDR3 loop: CASSLGARDYGYTF. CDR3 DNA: TGTGCCAGCAGCTTAGGGGCCAGGGACTATGGCTACACCTTC.

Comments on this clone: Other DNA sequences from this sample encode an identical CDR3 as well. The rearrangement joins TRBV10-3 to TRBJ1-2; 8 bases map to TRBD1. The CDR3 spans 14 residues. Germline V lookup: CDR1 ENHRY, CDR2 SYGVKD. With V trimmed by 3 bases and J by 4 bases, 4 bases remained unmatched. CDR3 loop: CAISEGQGTYGYTF. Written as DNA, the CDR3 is TGTGCCATCAGTGAAGGACAGGGCACCTATGGCTACACCTTC.

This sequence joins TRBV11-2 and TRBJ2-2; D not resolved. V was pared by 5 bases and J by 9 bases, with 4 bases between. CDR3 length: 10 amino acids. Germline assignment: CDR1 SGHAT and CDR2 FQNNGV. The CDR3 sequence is CASSLWELFF. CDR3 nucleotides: TGTGCCAGCAGCCTCTGGGAGCTGTTTTTT.

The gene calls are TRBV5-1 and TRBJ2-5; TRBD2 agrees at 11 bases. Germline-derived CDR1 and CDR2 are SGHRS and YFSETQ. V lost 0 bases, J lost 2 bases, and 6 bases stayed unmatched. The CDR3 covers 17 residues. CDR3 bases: TGCGCCAGCAGCTTGGCCCCTTTAGCGGGAGGGCAAGAGACCCAGTACTTC. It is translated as CASSLAPLAGGQETQYF. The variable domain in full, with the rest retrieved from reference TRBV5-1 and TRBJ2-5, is KAGVTQTPRYLIKTRGQQVTLSCSPISGHRSVSWYQQTPGQGLQFLFEYFSETQRNKGNFPGRFSGRQFSNSRSEMNVSTLELGDSALYLCASSLAPLAGGQETQYFGPGTRLLVL.

CDR3 sequence: CASSSGTGLVGGLFF. The DNA of the CDR3 is TGTGCCAGCAGTTCCGGGACAGGGCTCGTAGGGGGACTGTTTTTT. J is TRBJ1-4 and V is TRBV28, with 9 nucleotides matching TRBD1. V was pared by 4 bases and J by 13 bases, with 13 bases of the junction left unmatched. Germline loops: CDR1 MDHEN, CDR2 SYDVKM. The CDR3 totals 15 residues.

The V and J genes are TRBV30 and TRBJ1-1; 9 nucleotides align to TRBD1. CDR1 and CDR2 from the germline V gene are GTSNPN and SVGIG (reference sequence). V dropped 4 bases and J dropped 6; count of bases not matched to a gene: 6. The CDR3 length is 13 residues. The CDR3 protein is CAWMGQGGSEAFF. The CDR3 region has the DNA TGTGCCTGGATGGGACAGGGAGGTTCTGAAGCTTTCTTT.

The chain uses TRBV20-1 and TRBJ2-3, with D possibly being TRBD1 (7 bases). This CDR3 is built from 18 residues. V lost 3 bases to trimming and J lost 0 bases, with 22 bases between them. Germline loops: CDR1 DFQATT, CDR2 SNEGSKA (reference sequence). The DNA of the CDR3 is TGCAGTGCTAGTCATACAGGGGAAAAGCGGGTTAGCACAGATACGCAGTATTTT. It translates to CSASHTGEKRVSTDTQYF.

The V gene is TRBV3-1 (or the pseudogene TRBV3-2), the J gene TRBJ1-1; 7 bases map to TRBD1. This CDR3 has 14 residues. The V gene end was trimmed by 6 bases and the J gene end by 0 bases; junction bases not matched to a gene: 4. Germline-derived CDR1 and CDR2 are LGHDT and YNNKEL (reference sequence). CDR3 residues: CASRTTGVNTEAFF. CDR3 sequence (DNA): TGTGCCAGCAGAACCACAGGGGTGAACACTGAAGCTTTCTTT.

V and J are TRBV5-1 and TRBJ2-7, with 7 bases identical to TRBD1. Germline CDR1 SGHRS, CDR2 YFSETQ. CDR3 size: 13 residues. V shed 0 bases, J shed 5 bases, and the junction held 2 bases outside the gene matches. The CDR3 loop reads CASSLGTGDEQYF. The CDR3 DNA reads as TGCGCCAGCAGCTTGGGGACAGGCGACGAGCAGTACTTC.

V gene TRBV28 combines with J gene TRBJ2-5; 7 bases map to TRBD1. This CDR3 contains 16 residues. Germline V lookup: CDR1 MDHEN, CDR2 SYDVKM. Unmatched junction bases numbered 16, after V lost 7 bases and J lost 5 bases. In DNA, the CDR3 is TGTGCCAGCAAACCCTCATGGCAGGGGGAAGGGGAGACCCAGTACTTC. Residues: CASKPSWQGEGETQYF.

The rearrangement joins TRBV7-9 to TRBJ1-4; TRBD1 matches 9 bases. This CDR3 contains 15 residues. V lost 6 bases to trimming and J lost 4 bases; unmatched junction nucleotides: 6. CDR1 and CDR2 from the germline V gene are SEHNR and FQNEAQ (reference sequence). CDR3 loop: CASSWTGAYNEKLFF. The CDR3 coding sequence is TGTGCCAGCAGTTGGACAGGGGCCTATAATGAAAAACTGTTTTTT. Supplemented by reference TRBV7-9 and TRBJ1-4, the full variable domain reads DTGVSQNPRHKITKRGQNVTFRCDPISEHNRLYWYRQTLGQGPEFLTYFQNEAQLEKSRLLSDRFSAERPKGSFSTLEIQRTEQGDSAMYLCASSWTGAYNEKLFFGSGTQLSVL.

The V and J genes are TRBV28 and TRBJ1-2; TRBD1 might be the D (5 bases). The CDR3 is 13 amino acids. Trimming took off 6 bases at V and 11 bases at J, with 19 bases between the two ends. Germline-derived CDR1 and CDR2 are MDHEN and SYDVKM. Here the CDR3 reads CASSPGGGSGYTF. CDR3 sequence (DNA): TGTGCCAGCAGCCCCGGGGGGGGATCAGGGTACACCTTC.